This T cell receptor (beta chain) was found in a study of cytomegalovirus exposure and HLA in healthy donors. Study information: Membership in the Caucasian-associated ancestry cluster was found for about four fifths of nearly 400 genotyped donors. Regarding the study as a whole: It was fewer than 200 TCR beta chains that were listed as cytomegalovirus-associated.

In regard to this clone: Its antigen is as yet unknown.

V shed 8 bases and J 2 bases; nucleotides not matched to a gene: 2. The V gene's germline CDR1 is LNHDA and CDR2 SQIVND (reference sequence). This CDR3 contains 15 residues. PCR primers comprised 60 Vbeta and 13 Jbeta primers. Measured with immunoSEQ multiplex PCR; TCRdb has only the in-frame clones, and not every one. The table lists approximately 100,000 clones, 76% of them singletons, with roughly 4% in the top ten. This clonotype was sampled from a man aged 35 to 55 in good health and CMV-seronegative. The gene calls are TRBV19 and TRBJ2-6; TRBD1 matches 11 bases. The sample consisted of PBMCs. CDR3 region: CASSDRGPGANVLTF. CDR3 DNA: TGTGCCAGTTCGGACAGGGGGCCTGGGGCCAACGTCCTGACTTTC.